These T cell receptor beta chains were read from a single sample in a study of T cells after posttransplantation cyclophosphamide. Sequenced by immunoSEQ multiplex PCR; TCRdb stores in-frame clones only, minus some. The sample has roughly 30,000 clones; about 90% are singletons. The source material was PBMCs. Receptors were obtained from a middle-aged woman with a blood cancer, CMV-positive, and with a related stem cell donor. Each CDR3 is given with its conserved first and last residue. D genes are given only for firm matches. Size tells how often a clone was seen (once, few, many) or the class of an expanded clone, and some rows leave it out.

j_call | clone_size | d_call | v_call | cdr3_nt | cdr3_aa
TRBJ2-7 | once | - | TRBV5-1 | TGCGCCAGCAGCTTGGTTGGAGGTTCGACCACCGAGCAGTACTTC | CASSLVGGSTTEQYF
TRBJ2-2 | - | - | TRBV7-3 | TGTGCCAGCAGCTCCCTAGGGCTAGCGGGGGAGCTGTTTTTT | CASSSLGLAGELFF
TRBJ1-2 | - | - | TRBV2 | TGTGCCAGCAGTGAAGCGCTTCGGGGAATGAGTGGCTACACCTTC | CASSEALRGMSGYTF
TRBJ1-1 | - | - | TRBV10-3 | TGTGCCAGCCGCGTGGTTAGGAACACTGAAGCTTTCTTT | CASRVVRNTEAFF
TRBJ2-3 | once | - | TRBV7-6 | TGTGCCAGCAGTTCAGGAGGCCGTACTTTCCCAGATACGCAGTATTTT | CASSSGGRTFPDTQYF
TRBJ2-5 | - | - | TRBV7-2 | TGTGCCAGCAGCTTAGTATACAGCAAAGAGACCCAGTACTTC | CASSLVYSKETQYF
TRBJ2-5 | - | TRBD2 | TRBV29-1 | TGCAGCGTTGAAGATCGGGGGGACCAAGAGACCCAGTACTTC | CSVEDRGDQETQYF
TRBJ2-6 | - | - | TRBV7-3 | TGTGCCAGCTCACGGTCTGGGGCCAACGTCCTGACTTTC | CASSRSGANVLTF
TRBJ2-7 | - | - | TRBV7-6 | TGTGCCAGCAGCTTAGCGGGGGGGCCCTACGAGCAGTACTTC | CASSLAGGPYEQYF
TRBJ1-2 | - | - | TRBV7-9 | TGTGCCAGCAGCCCTGGACAGATCTATGGCTACACCTTC | CASSPGQIYGYTF
TRBJ2-7 | once | - | TRBV27 | TGTGCCAGCAGTTTATCGCCCGGGTTCGCCTACGAGCAGTACTTC | CASSLSPGFAYEQYF
TRBJ2-3 | - | - | TRBV5-4 | TGTGCCAGCAGCTGGCCTGGTGATACGCAGTATTTT | CASSWPGDTQYF
TRBJ2-5 | - | TRBD1 | TRBV29-1 | TGCAGCGGGCAGGGGGCCTACCAAGAGACCCAGTACTTC | CSGQGAYQETQYF
TRBJ2-7 | - | TRBD1 | TRBV15 | TGTGCCACCAGCAGGGACAGGGGGCCGAGGGAGCAGTACTTC | CATSRDRGPREQYF
TRBJ2-7 | - | TRBD2 | TRBV5-4 | TGTGCCAGCAGTTGGGACGGCGGCAGCGGGGCCGAGCAGTACTTC | CASSWDGGSGAEQYF
TRBJ1-5 | once | TRBD1 | TRBV2 | TGTGCCAGCAGTGGGGGGACAGGGTACGATCAGCCCCAGCGTTTT | CASSGGTGYDQPQRF
TRBJ2-1 | - | TRBD1 | TRBV9 | TGTGCCAGCAGCACTTACAGGGGGGCCTCCTACAATGAGCAGTTCTTC | CASSTYRGASYNEQFF
TRBJ2-1 | - | TRBD2 | TRBV28 | TGTGCCAGCAGTTCCGTAGCGGGGGCCAATGAGCAGTTCTTC | CASSSVAGANEQFF
TRBJ1-4 | - | - | TRBV29-1 | TGCAGCGTTGCCGGGAGTAGGAGTGAAAAACTGTTTTTT | CSVAGSRSEKLFF
TRBJ2-2 | - | TRBD1 | TRBV29-1 | TGCAGCGTTCTCACAGGGGGCGTAGACACCGGGGAGCTGTTTTTT | CSVLTGGVDTGELFF
TRBJ2-3 | - | TRBD1 | TRBV27 | TGTGCCAGCAGAATCGACAGGGGGGTCCCAGATACGCAGTATTTT | CASRIDRGVPDTQYF
TRBJ2-1 | - | TRBD1 | TRBV18 | TGTGCCAGCTCACCGGGGACAGGCAATGAGCAGTTCTTC | CASSPGTGNEQFF
TRBJ2-5 | - | - | TRBV27 | TGTGCCAGTTCTAAGCAGGCTGGTTTGGGGGGGCTAGAGACCCAGTACTTC | CASSKQAGLGGLETQYF
TRBJ1-4 | - | - | TRBV9 | TGTGCCAGCAGCGTAGCTGGAGGAGCAGCAACTAATGAAAAACTGTTTTTT | CASSVAGGAATNEKLFF
TRBJ2-7 | few | - | TRBV5-5 | TGTGCCAGCAGCTTGCGAGCCCTCTCGGGCGAGCAGTACTTC | CASSLRALSGEQYF
TRBJ2-3 | - | - | TRBV4-1 | TGCGCCAGCAGCCAAGTCAGGAGCACAGATACGCAGTATTTT | CASSQVRSTDTQYF
TRBJ1-5 | - | TRBD1 | TRBV2 | TGTGCCAGCAGCGACCCGACAGGGGGCGTCTCGCAGCCCCAGCATTTT | CASSDPTGGVSQPQHF
TRBJ1-4 | - | TRBD1 | TRBV28 | TGTGCCAGCAGTTTACTGACAGGGTCTAATGAAAAACTGTTTTTT | CASSLLTGSNEKLFF
TRBJ2-2 | - | - | TRBV2 | TGTGCCAGCAGTCCCATTAACCCGGGAGCAAACACCGGGGAGCTGTTTTTT | CASSPINPGANTGELFF
TRBJ2-7 | - | TRBD1 | TRBV6-6 | TGTGCCAGCACCCCGACAGGGGGTACCTACGAGCAGTACTTC | CASTPTGGTYEQYF
TRBJ2-7 | - | TRBD1 | TRBV9 | TGTGCCAGCAGCACGCAGGGGGACGAGCAGTACTTC | CASSTQGDEQYF
TRBJ2-7 | - | - | TRBV18 | TGTGCCAGCTCACCCCCGGGACAATCTTCCTACGAGCAGTACTTC | CASSPPGQSSYEQYF
TRBJ2-7 | - | - | TRBV23-1 | TGCGCCAGCAGTCAAGCGAACAATCGGAGCTACGAGCAGTACTTC | CASSQANNRSYEQYF
TRBJ1-2 | - | TRBD1 | TRBV9 | TGTGCCAGCAGCTCTCTTAGGAAGGGACAGCCATATGGCTACACCTTC | CASSSLRKGQPYGYTF
TRBJ2-3 | - | - | TRBV28 | TGTGCCAGCAGTTTACGGGCGGGGAGGCTAGATACGCAGTATTTT | CASSLRAGRLDTQYF
TRBJ1-1 | - | - | TRBV12-5 | TGTGCTAGTGGTTTGGTACGGCTAGGCCAGGGAAGGGTGAACACTGAAGCTTTCTTT | CASGLVRLGQGRVNTEAFF
TRBJ1-3 | few | - | TRBV19 | TGTGCCAGTAGCCAGCGGGGCGGTGGCTCTGGAAACACCATATATTTT | CASSQRGGGSGNTIYF
TRBJ2-5 | few | - | TRBV11-2 | TGTGCCAGCAGCTTATGGCGGCAAGAGACCCAGTACTTC | CASSLWRQETQYF
TRBJ1-1 | - | - | TRBV19 | TGTGCCAGTAGTATACAGAACAGAAACACTGAAGCTTTCTTT | CASSIQNRNTEAFF
TRBJ2-7 | - | TRBD2 | TRBV4-3 | TGCGCCAGCAGCCAAATAGCGGGGGGGGCCTACGAGCAGTACTTC | CASSQIAGGAYEQYF
TRBJ2-1 | - | - | TRBV6-4 | TGTGCCAGCAGTGAATCCGGAGGGAACAATGAGCAGTTCTTC | CASSESGGNNEQFF
TRBJ2-5 | - | TRBD2 | TRBV11-3 | TGTGCCAGCAGCTTAGATGGCGGCGGGGACCATGAGCGGGAGGAGACCCAGTACTTC | CASSLDGGGDHEREETQYF
TRBJ2-2 | - | - | TRBV2 | TGTGCCAGCAGTGGTAAACTCCTCACCGGGGAGCTGTTTTTT | CASSGKLLTGELFF